This T cell receptor beta chain originates from a study of beta chain features in type 1 diabetes. Study-wide points: Among all four CD4+ subsets, Type 1 diabetes patients had TCRB CDR3s that were moderately but significantly shorter.

In total, each donor contributed a single heparinised blood draw that averaged roughly 100 mL. Of the isolated RNA, all was reverse transcribed, and so the sequenced material was expressed TCRB transcripts. Clones were read by immunoSEQ multiplex PCR, and TCRdb kept only the in-frame ones, dropping some. The sample includes 300,000 or so clones, approximately 9.9% of them seen just once. Per germline, CDR1 SGHTA and CDR2 FQGNSA. The CDR3 has 13 amino acids. The V end lost 3 bases, the J end lost 5 bases, and 10 bases lay between the germline ends. This clone was seen repeatedly, ten times or more. The antigen is undetermined. The same CDR3 is also encoded by other DNA sequences in this sample.

The sequence derives from a man younger than 45 with type 1 diabetes. The chain is built from TRBV7-2 and TRBJ2-5, with D possibly being TRBD1 (6 bases). Sequenced material: central memory CD4+ T cells from blood. CDR3 coding DNA: TGTGCCAGCAGCTTTGGGGGCGGGGAGACCCAGTACTTC. Its protein is CASSFGGGETQYF.